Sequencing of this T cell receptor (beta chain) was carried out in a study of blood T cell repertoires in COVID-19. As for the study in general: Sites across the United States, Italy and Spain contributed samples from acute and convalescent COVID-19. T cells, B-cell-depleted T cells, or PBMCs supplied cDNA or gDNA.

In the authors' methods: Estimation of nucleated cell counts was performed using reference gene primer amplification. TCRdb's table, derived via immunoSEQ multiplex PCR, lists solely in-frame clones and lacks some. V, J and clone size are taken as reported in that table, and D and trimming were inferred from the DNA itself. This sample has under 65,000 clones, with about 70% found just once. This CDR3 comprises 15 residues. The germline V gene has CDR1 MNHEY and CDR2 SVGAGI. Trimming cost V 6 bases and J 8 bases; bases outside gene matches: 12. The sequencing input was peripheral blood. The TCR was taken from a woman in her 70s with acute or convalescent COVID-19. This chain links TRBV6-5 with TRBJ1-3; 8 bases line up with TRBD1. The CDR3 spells CASSLVGHRGDTIYF. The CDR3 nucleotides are TGTGCCAGCAGCCTTGTTGGACACAGGGGGGACACCATATATTTT.